Listed here are 27 T cell receptor beta chains from one sample, sequenced in a study of T cell changes during pregnancy in multiple sclerosis. Clones were read by immunoSEQ multiplex PCR, and TCRdb kept only the in-frame ones, dropping some. The table includes about 51,000 clones, about 92% detected once. The specimen comprised CD4+ T cells from peripheral blood mononuclear cells, sampled in the third trimester of pregnancy. The source is a female donor with multiple sclerosis, enrolled in a pregnancy study.

This chain joins TRBV30 and TRBJ2-7; TRBD2 matches at 10 bases. The CDR3 is made up of 13 amino acids. Per the germline V gene, CDR1 is GTSNPN and CDR2 is SVGIG (reference sequence). The J segment lost 6 bases and the V segment lost 5 bases, leaving 7 bases of the junction unmatched. The CDR3 region is CAWEAGGRGEQYF. In nucleotides, the CDR3 is TGTGCCTGGGAAGCGGGAGGGCGAGGCGAGCAGTACTTC.

This clone was detected once. This rearrangement joins TRBV6-5 to TRBJ2-7; D may be TRBD2 (5 bases). The CDR3 sequence is 15 residues long. Trimming removed 3 bases at V and 0 bases at J, with 12 bases between. CDR1 is MNHEY and CDR2 is SVGAGI in the germline V gene. The CDR3 loop is CASSYTRVGSYEQYF. The CDR3 DNA is TGTGCCAGCAGTTATACTAGAGTGGGCTCCTACGAGCAGTACTTC.

The chain links TRBV11-1 to TRBJ2-1; tentative D call: TRBD2 (10 bases). The V gene lost 5 bases and the J gene lost 8 bases, with 31 bases spanning the gap. The CDR3 is 19 amino acids. Germline CDR1 and CDR2: SGHAT and FQDESV (reference sequence). Here the CDR3 reads CASSGDRARASGSVYEQFF. For the CDR3, the DNA is TGTGCCAGCAGCGGGGACAGGGCCCGGGCTAGCGGGAGTGTATATGAGCAGTTCTTC. Looking up the rest from reference TRBV11-1 and TRBJ2-1 gives the full variable domain: EAEVAQSPRYKITEKSQAVAFWCDPISGHATLYWYRQILGQGPELLVQFQDESVVDDSQLPKDRFSAERLKGVDSTLKIQPAELGDSAMYLCASSGDRARASGSVYEQFFGPGTRLTVL.

The genes are TRBV25-1 and TRBJ1-2; D call uncertain. Germline-derived CDR1 and CDR2 are MGHDK and SYGVNS. This CDR3 is 15 amino acids long. The V and J ends lost 1 base and 6 bases respectively, with 15 bases between them. CDR3 sequence reads: CASSEFFQVENGYTF. The DNA for the CDR3 is TGTGCCAGCAGTGAATTCTTCCAGGTTGAGAATGGCTACACCTTC.

This chain joins TRBV6-1 and TRBJ2-5, with TRBD1 as a possible D gene (6 bases). CDR1 and CDR2 from the germline V gene are MNHNS and SASEGT. This CDR3 is 14 amino acids long. Trimming took 8 bases from V and 0 from J, leaving 13 bases between them. The CDR3 here is CASLLGAYQETQYF. DNA for the CDR3: TGTGCCAGCCTTCTGGGGGCGTACCAAGAGACCCAGTACTTC.

CDR3 in amino acids: CSVAGTGINQPQHF. The CDR3 region has the DNA TGCAGCGTGGCCGGGACAGGGATCAATCAGCCCCAGCATTTT. The chain links TRBV29-1 to TRBJ1-5; the match to TRBD1 covers 9 bases. This CDR3 is 14 amino acids long. The trim removed 6 bases at V and 3 bases at J, leaving 6 bases unmatched. The V gene's germline CDR1 is SQVTM and CDR2 ANQGSEA. Together with reference TRBV29-1 and TRBJ1-5, the CDR3 gives the full variable domain: SAVISQKPSRDICQRGTSLTIQCQVDSQVTMMFWYRQQPGQSLTLIATANQGSEATYESGFVIDKFPISRPNLTFSTLTVSNMSPEDSSIYLCSVAGTGINQPQHFGDGTRLSIL.

The chain combines TRBV27 with TRBJ2-7, with D perhaps TRBD1 (5 bases). Per the germline V gene, CDR1 is MNHEY and CDR2 is SMNVEV (reference sequence). CDR3 length equals 17 residues. V was clipped by 4 bases and J by 1 base, with 20 bases between them. The CDR3 nucleotides are TGTGCCAGCAGTTCAACTGATATCTTCTCAGGGTCCTACGAGCAGTACTTC. This gives the protein CASSSTDIFSGSYEQYF.

The chain has TRBV5-5 and TRBJ1-3; 10 bases are shared with TRBD1. V trimming: 5 bases; J trimming: 8 bases; junction bases outside the gene matches: 10. Germline V gives CDR1 SGHKS, CDR2 YYEKEE (reference sequence). The CDR3 has 15 amino acids. CDR3 residues: CASRPDRGRSDTIYF. The DNA for the CDR3 is TGTGCCAGCAGGCCCGACAGGGGGCGAAGCGACACCATATATTTT.

J is TRBJ2-1 and V is TRBV27; D may be TRBD2 (6 bases). Deletions cut 0 bases from V and 9 bases from J, with 12 bases between. CDR1 and CDR2 (germline): MNHEY, SMNVEV (reference sequence). This CDR3 has 14 amino acids. The DNA for the CDR3 is TGTGCCAGCAGTTTATCGGGACTTATAAGTGAGCAGTTCTTC. Translated: CASSLSGLISEQFF.

The CDR3 DNA sequence: TGTGCCAGCAGCCAAGGGACTAGCGGGAGCGTTAAGGTCTACGAGCAGTACTTC. Protein sequence: CASSQGTSGSVKVYEQYF. The rearrangement uses TRBV14 and TRBJ2-7; 13 bases are shared with TRBD2. Per the germline V gene, CDR1 is SGHDN and CDR2 is FVKESK. The V and J ends lost 1 base and 3 bases, in that order; junction bases with no gene match: 9. The length of the CDR3 is 18 residues.

The genes are TRBV15 and TRBJ2-1; 8 bases line up with TRBD2. The CDR3 contains 17 residues. The trim removed 3 bases at V and 5 bases at J, leaving 12 bases unmatched. CDR1 and CDR2 (germline): LNHNV, YYDKDF (reference sequence). CDR3 amino acids: CATSSPLAGTIDNEQFF. As DNA, the CDR3 is TGTGCCACCAGCAGTCCTTTAGCGGGAACGATTGACAATGAGCAGTTCTTC.

The chain uses TRBV5-6 and TRBJ2-1, with no clear D. The CDR3 is 15 residues long. The germline V gene encodes CDR1 SGHDT and CDR2 YYEEEE. Deletions cut 0 bases from V and 0 bases from J, with 7 bases between. The CDR3 spells CASSLGLSSYNEQFF. CDR3 sequence (DNA): TGTGCCAGCAGCTTGGGACTGAGCTCCTACAATGAGCAGTTCTTC.

The chain joins TRBV28 to TRBJ1-3, with 7 bases that match TRBD1. The V gene's germline CDR1 is MDHEN and CDR2 SYDVKM. With 2 bases clipped from V and 3 bases from J, the junction kept 4 bases outside the gene matches. The CDR3 contains 15 residues. The CDR3 reads CASSLIDRVGNTIYF. CDR3 DNA sequence: TGTGCCAGCAGTTTAATCGACAGGGTTGGAAACACCATATATTTT.

This rearrangement joins TRBV27 to TRBJ2-1, with D possibly matching TRBD2 (6 bases). CDR3 length: 14 amino acids. Trimming shortened V by 8 bases and J by 0 bases, and 11 bases separated the two germline ends. Germline V gene data show CDR1 as MNHEY and CDR2 as SMNVEV (reference sequence). DNA for the CDR3: TGTGCCAGCCACGGGACTCTCTCCTACAATGAGCAGTTCTTC. Its translation: CASHGTLSYNEQFF.

The gene calls are TRBV28 and TRBJ2-2; 8 bases fit TRBD1. CDR1 MDHEN and CDR2 SYDVKM come from the germline V gene. CDR3 length: 15 amino acids. V shed 3 bases, J shed 6 bases, and the junction held 6 bases outside the gene matches. CDR3 nucleotides: TGTGCCAGCAGTTTCGGACAGGGCAAGGCCGGGGAGCTGTTTTTT. As protein: CASSFGQGKAGELFF.

J is TRBJ1-2 and V is TRBV6-5; a possible D gene is TRBD1 (6 bases). The CDR3 length is 16 residues. With 1 base removed from V and 8 bases from J, the gap between germline ends came to 20 bases. From germline, CDR1 is MNHEY and CDR2 SVGAGI. The CDR3 reads CASSYWGGAGDGGYTF. The CDR3 nucleotides are TGTGCCAGCAGTTACTGGGGGGGCGCGGGGGATGGAGGCTACACCTTC.

The V gene is TRBV18, the J gene TRBJ2-5; TRBD2 aligns across 7 bases. Germline loops: CDR1 KGHSH, CDR2 LQKENI. The J segment lost 4 bases and the V segment lost 1 base, leaving 18 bases of the junction unmatched. This CDR3 has 19 amino acids. The CDR3: CASSPLSPSGLKLGETQYF. The CDR3 DNA reads TGTGCCAGCTCACCACTATCGCCTAGCGGATTGAAGCTAGGAGAGACCCAGTACTTC.

This chain uses TRBV7-2 with TRBJ2-5, with 10 bases that match TRBD1. Germline CDR1 and CDR2: SGHTA and FQGNSA. J gave up 7 bases and V 3 bases, and 5 bases lay outside the gene matches. The CDR3 sequence is 14 residues long. CDR3 nucleotides: TGTGCCAGCAGCTTTCGGACAGGGGGAAGGACCCAGTACTTC. It yields the protein CASSFRTGGRTQYF. Complete variable domain (other parts from reference TRBV7-2 and TRBJ2-5): GAGVSQSPSNKVTEKGKDVELRCDPISGHTALYWYRQSLGQGLEFLIYFQGNSAPDKSGLPSDRFSAERTGGSVSTLTIQRTQQEDSAVYLCASSFRTGGRTQYFGPGTRLLVL.

This clone has just a few counts. CDR3 sequence reads: CASSYRGVSMGNEQFF. As DNA, the CDR3 is TGTGCCAGCAGTTACCGCGGGGTCTCAATGGGTAATGAGCAGTTCTTC. J is TRBJ2-1 and V is TRBV6-5; weak D call: TRBD2 (6 bases). V lost 2 bases and J lost 7, with 18 bases in between. The CDR3 runs to 16 residues. In germline, CDR1 is MNHEY, CDR2 SVGAGI.

The V and J genes are TRBV19 and TRBJ1-3; maybe TRBD1 (5 bases). CDR1 is LNHDA, CDR2 SQIVND, per germline (reference sequence). The V end lost 6 bases, the J end lost 0 bases, and 15 bases lay between the germline ends. The CDR3 contains 16 residues. The CDR3 nucleotides are TGTGCCAGTAGGAGAGCGACAGCTTACTCTGGAAACACCATATATTTT. Its translation is CASRRATAYSGNTIYF.

The chain combines TRBV28 with TRBJ1-1; D is perhaps TRBD1 (5 bases). V lost 6 bases to trimming and J lost 2 bases, with 13 bases between them. Germline assignment: CDR1 MDHEN and CDR2 SYDVKM. The CDR3 has 14 residues. In DNA form, the CDR3 reads TGTGCCAGCAGGACCTCACAGGTTAACACTGAAGCTTTCTTT. This sequence encodes CASRTSQVNTEAFF.

The chain uses TRBV30 and TRBJ2-7, with a tentative D call TRBD2 (7 bases). Germline-derived CDR1 and CDR2 are GTSNPN and SVGIG (reference sequence). The CDR3 consists of 13 residues. V was trimmed by 4 bases and J by 4 bases, leaving 14 bases between them. In DNA form, the CDR3 reads TGTGCCTGGAAGGGGGACTACCGATACGAGCAGTACTTC. This gives the protein CAWKGDYRYEQYF.

CDR3 nucleotide sequence: TGTGCCAGCAGCTTAGGGCTAGCACCAGATACGCAGTATTTT. Translation: CASSLGLAPDTQYF. This chain uses TRBV7-3 with TRBJ2-3, with D perhaps TRBD2 (5 bases). CDR3 length: 14 residues. Trimming removed 2 bases from V and 4 bases from J, with 10 bases in between. Germline V gene lookup returns CDR1 SGHTA and CDR2 FQGTGA.

The chain couples TRBV2 to TRBJ2-1, with D tentatively TRBD1 (6 bases). This CDR3 is 14 amino acids long. V gave up 6 bases and J gave up 1 base, with 10 bases separating them. Germline CDR1 SNHLY, CDR2 FYNNEI. For the CDR3, the DNA is TGTGCCAGCAGCCCACAGGGTTCCTACAATGAGCAGTTCTTC. Encoded protein: CASSPQGSYNEQFF.

CDR3 coding DNA: TGTGCCAGCACTATAACGGGACAGGGGGCGGGGGGCTACACCTTC. This encodes CASTITGQGAGGYTF. The V call is TRBV28, the J call TRBJ1-2; 12 bases line up with TRBD1. Germline-derived CDR1 and CDR2 are MDHEN and SYDVKM. This CDR3 is 15 amino acids long. V shed 7 bases, J shed 8 bases, and the junction held 11 bases outside the gene matches.

The chain employs TRBV4-2 and TRBJ2-3; 7 bases are shared with TRBD2. CDR3 length: 18 residues. The germline CDR1 and CDR2 sequences are LGHNA and YNFKEQ. Trimming removed 0 bases from V and 4 bases from J; junction bases left unmatched: 13. The CDR3 DNA sequence: TGTGCCAGCAGCCAAGATGGGAAGCGGCTAGCGGCCCCAGATACGCAGTATTTT. It specifies CASSQDGKRLAAPDTQYF.

The gene calls are TRBV9 and TRBJ2-2, with D unresolved. Germline CDR1 and CDR2: SGDLS and YYNGEE. The CDR3 has 13 residues. The germline V and J ends were trimmed by 5 bases and 4 bases, with 9 bases remaining between them. CDR3: CASRRSSTGELFF. CDR3 sequence (DNA): TGTGCCAGCAGGCGCTCGAGCACCGGGGAGCTGTTTTTT.